Below are 3 T cell receptor beta chains sequenced from a single sample in a study of shared clonotypes between healthy human individuals (dated by TCRdb to the early 2020s). Library preparation used the immunoSEQ multiplex PCR assay. TCRdb obtained this table from immuneACCESS and retained in-frame rearrangements with V and J assigned. These tables miss some clones; where compared with another copy, unresolved V genes account for less than half of the shortfall, and the remainder is unexplained. This sample comprises under 1,900,000 clones, 98% of them detected only once. Around 0.38% of the sample goes to the ten largest clones. The specimen sequenced was naive CD4+ T cells sorted from blood. Sample cell subset or site, as interpreted from the label and publication: CD45RA+ positively selected. These receptors all stem from a man in his thirties or forties in good health.

The chain is built from TRBV5-1 and TRBJ1-1; 7 bases match TRBD1. Trimming took 6 bases from V and 1 from J; bases not matched to a gene: 6. The CDR3 has 14 amino acids. Germline assignment: CDR1 SGHRS and CDR2 YFSETQ. As DNA, the CDR3 is TGCGCCAGCACCTCAACAGGGGAGAACACTGAAGCTTTCTTT. Translating it yields CASTSTGENTEAFF.

The genes are TRBV7-8 and TRBJ2-4, with D perhaps TRBD2 (6 bases). The ends were cut back, 5 bases at V and 0 bases at J, with 26 bases in the middle. CDR3 length equals 20 residues. Germline CDR1 reads SGHVS; CDR2 reads FQNEAQ. For the CDR3, the DNA is TGTGCCAGCAGCCCACACGGCGGCGGGAAGGGCCCTATAGCCAAAAACATTCAGTACTTC. This translates into CASSPHGGGKGPIAKNIQYF.

V usage is TRBV10-3 and J usage is TRBJ1-5; 8 bases match TRBD1. After removal of 8 bases from V and 5 bases from J, the junction contained 2 bases not matched to a gene. The germline gives CDR1 ENHRY, CDR2 SYGVKD. This CDR3 has 12 amino acids. The CDR3, as DNA: TGTGCCATCTCGACAGGGGATCAGCCCCAGCATTTT. It translates to CAISTGDQPQHF.